This T cell receptor beta chain was recovered during a study of identical twins. MiXCR, run by TCRdb on the 5' RACE reads, gives a single entry per CDR3 protein. The repertoire consists of some 660,000 distinct CDR3 sequences, with 8.6% occurring once and the leading ten covering approximately 0.89%. Healthy Caucasians provided all donations. Germline assignment: CDR1 SQVTM and CDR2 ANQGSEA. Losses at the gene ends were 5 bases for V and 5 bases for J; bases not matched to a gene: 15. The CDR3 contains 16 residues. This clonotype showed up just a few times. Its antigen remains unidentified. The study's findings and limits: Invariant MAIT and iNKT cells could partly confound zero-insertion analyses. Cord blood beta clonotypes that were abundant carried fewer insertions, and memory repertoires showed no such trend.

These records were also assigned to another study, of yellow fever vaccine responses in identical twins. As that study records: After vaccination, twins' T cell response reportedly seemed partly convergent, partly personalized.

The chain links TRBV29-1 to TRBJ2-3; 8 positions agree with TRBD1. Sequencing was done on a sample of PBMCs. This sequence originates from a woman aged 18-30 years in good health. CDR3 sequence reads: CSVYAGTGAPEDTQYF. DNA for the CDR3: TGCAGCGTTTACGCCGGGACAGGCGCCCCCGAAGATACGCAGTATTTT.